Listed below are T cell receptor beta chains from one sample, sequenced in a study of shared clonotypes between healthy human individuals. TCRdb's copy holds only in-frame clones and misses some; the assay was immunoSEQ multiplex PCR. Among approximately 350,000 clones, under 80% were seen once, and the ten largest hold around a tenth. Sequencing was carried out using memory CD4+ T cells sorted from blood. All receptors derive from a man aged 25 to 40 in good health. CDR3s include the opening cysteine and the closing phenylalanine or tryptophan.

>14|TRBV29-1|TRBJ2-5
CSCRSGRNQETQYF
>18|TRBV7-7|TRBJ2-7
CASSLALEYWVLNYEQYF
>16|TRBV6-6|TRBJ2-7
CASSSNPGGPEYEQYF
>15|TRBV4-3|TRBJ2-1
CASSQDGTSGSQQFF
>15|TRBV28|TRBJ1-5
CASIQQGRSNQPQHF
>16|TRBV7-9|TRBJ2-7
CASSPRLAGASYEQYF
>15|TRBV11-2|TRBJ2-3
CASSPLGSPPDTQYF
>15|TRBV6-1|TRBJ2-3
CASSEGTGGIDTQYF
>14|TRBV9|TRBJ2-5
CASSPSRVQETQYF
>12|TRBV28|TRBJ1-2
CASRPGGYGYTF
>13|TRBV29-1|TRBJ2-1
CSATGTSYNEQFF
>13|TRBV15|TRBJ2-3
CATSSDFTRRSYF
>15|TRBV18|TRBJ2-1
CASSPPGTSGHEQFF
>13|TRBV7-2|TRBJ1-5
CASRMNSNQPQHF
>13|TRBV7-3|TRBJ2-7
CASSLNSRGEQYF
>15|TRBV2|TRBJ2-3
CASSELAGMTDTQYF
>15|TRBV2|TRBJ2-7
CASSEGQGVSYEQYF
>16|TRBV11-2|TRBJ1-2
CASRNPYRDRGIGYTF
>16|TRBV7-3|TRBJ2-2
CASSPNGGLLTGELFF
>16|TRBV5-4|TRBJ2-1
CASSFRKGSVWNEQFF
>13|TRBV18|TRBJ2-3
CASSPDSTDTQYF
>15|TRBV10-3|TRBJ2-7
CAIPPRAGVPRGQYF
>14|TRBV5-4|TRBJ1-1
CASSFKVGGTEAFF
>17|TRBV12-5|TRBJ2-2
CASGPGQGSQDTGELFF
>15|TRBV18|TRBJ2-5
CASSPLVQAQETQYF
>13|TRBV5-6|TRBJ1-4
CASSLGRDEKLFF
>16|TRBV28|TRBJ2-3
CASSFGSSQSTDTQYF
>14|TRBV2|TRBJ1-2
CASMRGLGGYGYTF
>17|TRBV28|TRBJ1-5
CASSFHWTGGSNQPQHF
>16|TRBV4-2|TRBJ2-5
CASSQDWRGTTETQYF
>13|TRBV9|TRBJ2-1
CASSAQPTAEQFF
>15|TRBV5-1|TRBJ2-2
CASRGVQGPTGELFF
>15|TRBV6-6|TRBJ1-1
CASSYSTAGGIEAFF
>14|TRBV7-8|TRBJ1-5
CASSFPGVNQPQHF
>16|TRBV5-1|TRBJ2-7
CASSLEGGIWGREQYF
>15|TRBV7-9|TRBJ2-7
CASSSSGHISYEQYF
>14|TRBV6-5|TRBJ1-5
CASRERATNQPQHF
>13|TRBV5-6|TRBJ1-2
CASSKDRLYGYTF
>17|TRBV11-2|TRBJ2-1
CASSLGDGRRTYNEQFF
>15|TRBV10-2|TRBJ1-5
CATNQGGGSNQPQHF
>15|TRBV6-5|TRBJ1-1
CASSYSPTGNTEAFF
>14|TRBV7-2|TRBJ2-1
CASSLSRGGNEQFF
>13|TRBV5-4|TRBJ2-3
CASSQDPTDTQYF
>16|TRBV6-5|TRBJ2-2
CASSYVLLGLAGELFF
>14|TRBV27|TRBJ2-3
CASSFKLAGDTQYF